The 5 T cell receptor beta chains below all came from one sample that was sequenced in a study of T-cell reconstitution after alpha-beta-depleted transplantation in children. TCRbeta library construction was performed incorporating unique molecular identifiers. TCRdb re-derived calls from the PCR reads in MiXCR, one entry per CDR3 protein. The sample includes some 440,000 distinct CDR3 sequences, 15% to 20% of them seen just once. The material was PBMCs, mostly from graft donor cells, obtained 360 days after TCRalphabeta/CD19-depleted stem cell transplant. Receptor source: a boy younger than two who had a stem cell transplant for Wiskott-Aldrich syndrome, so the T cells may come from the graft donor.

Only a few counts were recorded for this clonotype. The rearrangement joins TRBV5-1 to TRBJ1-1; the D gene is possibly TRBD1 (6 bases). V lost 3 bases, J lost 0 bases, and 9 bases lay in between. Germline assignment: CDR1 SGHRS and CDR2 YFSETQ. The CDR3 contains 14 residues. CDR3 nucleotides: TGCGCCAGCAGCTCCAGGGGATTGAACACTGAAGCTTTCTTT. Protein: CASSSRGLNTEAFF. Full variable domain (outside the CDR3, taken from reference TRBV5-1 and TRBJ1-1): KAGVTQTPRYLIKTRGQQVTLSCSPISGHRSVSWYQQTPGQGLQFLFEYFSETQRNKGNFPGRFSGRQFSNSRSEMNVSTLELGDSALYLCASSSRGLNTEAFFGQGTRLTVV.

This chain connects TRBV28 to TRBJ2-1; 12 positions agree with TRBD2. J was trimmed by 3 bases and V by 2 bases; bases with no gene match: 11. This CDR3 contains 19 residues. Germline CDR1 reads MDHEN; CDR2 reads SYDVKM. The CDR3: CASSLLAGGPQVRYNEQFF. CDR3 coding DNA: TGTGCCAGCAGTTTACTAGCGGGGGGGCCCCAGGTGCGCTACAATGAGCAGTTCTTC.

This clonotype was seen only a few times. The chain links TRBV6-1 to TRBJ2-5; D is undetermined. Germline CDR1 is MNHNS and CDR2 is SASEGT. Between the trimmed V and J ends, which lost 5 bases and 1 base, there was a span of 11 bases. The CDR3 has 14 residues. As DNA, the CDR3 is TGTGCCAGCAGTCCGCGGCTACTCCAAGAGACCCAGTACTTC. Translation: CASSPRLLQETQYF.

J is TRBJ2-7 and V is TRBV29-1; 7 bases agree with TRBD2. Germline V gene lookup returns CDR1 SQVTM and CDR2 ANQGSEA. The CDR3 runs to 13 residues. V gave up 7 bases and J gave up 3 bases; unmatched junction bases: 9. This chain's CDR3 is CSAQRGVNYEQYF. The CDR3 region has the DNA TGCAGCGCCCAGCGGGGCGTCAACTACGAGCAGTACTTC.

The genes are TRBV6-5 and TRBJ2-3, with D tentatively TRBD2 (6 bases). This CDR3 contains 12 residues. The V end was cut by 2 bases, the J end by 8 bases, with 8 bases between. The germline CDR1 and CDR2 sequences are MNHEY and SVGAGI. The CDR3 spells CASSYKGGTQYF. The CDR3 coding sequence is TGTGCCAGCAGTTACAAGGGAGGTACGCAGTATTTT.